These T cell receptor beta chains were read from a single sample in a study of blood T cell dynamics during melanoma immunotherapy. The table came from immunoSEQ multiplex PCR; TCRdb's copy has only in-frame clones and leaves some out. Of around 13,000 clones in the sample, about 86% are singletons; the top ten hold around 4.4%. The specimen was blood, collected from a patient treated with checkpoint blockade. The receptors derive from a human donor with melanoma. Each CDR3 is given with its conserved first and last residue. The order of the fields is CDR3 protein, CDR3 DNA, D gene, V gene, clone size, J gene. D genes are given only for firm matches. Clone size is not always given. Where it is, it says once, few, many or a class for expanded clones.

CATATSGIYNEQFF,TGTGCCACCGCGACTAGCGGGATTTACAATGAGCAGTTCTTC,TRBD2,TRBV19,.,TRBJ2-1
CASSLEGGQIYGYTF,TGTGCCAGCAGCTTGGAAGGTGGACAGATCTATGGCTACACCTTC,.,TRBV5-6,few,TRBJ1-2
CASSPRGLAGGYNEQFF,TGTGCCAGCAGCCCCAGGGGACTAGCGGGGGGGTACAATGAGCAGTTCTTC,TRBD2,TRBV11-2,.,TRBJ2-1
CASSQRGGAPETQYF,TGTGCCAGCAGCCAACGGGGGGGGGCCCCGGAGACCCAGTACTTC,TRBD2,TRBV16,.,TRBJ2-5
CASRGDFSYNEQFF,TGTGCCAGCAGGGGGGACTTCTCCTACAATGAGCAGTTCTTC,.,TRBV2,.,TRBJ2-1
CASTPSVSTDTQYF,TGTGCCAGCACCCCGAGCGTTAGCACAGATACGCAGTATTTT,.,TRBV7-8,.,TRBJ2-3
CASSSVGGNNEQFF,TGTGCCAGCTCGTCCGTTGGCGGGAACAATGAGCAGTTCTTC,.,TRBV6-5,few,TRBJ2-1
CASSYGASYNEQFF,TGTGCCAGCAGTTACGGCGCTTCCTACAATGAGCAGTTCTTC,.,TRBV6-5,.,TRBJ2-1
CASSPPRGGTEAFF,TGTGCCAGCAGCCCCCCCCGGGGGGGGACTGAAGCTTTCTTT,.,TRBV7-2,.,TRBJ1-1
CASSQDRTQYF,TGCGCCAGCAGCCAAGATAGGACCCAGTACTTC,.,TRBV4-1,.,TRBJ2-5
CASSMTGLSNQPQHF,TGTGCCAGTAGTATGACAGGACTTAGCAATCAGCCCCAGCATTTT,.,TRBV19,.,TRBJ1-5
CASSEVDGWVSQHF,TGTGCCAGCAGTGAAGTTGACGGCTGGGTTAGCCAGCATTTT,.,TRBV6-1,.,TRBJ1-5
CASGLSPRGGLRVHTGELFF,TGTGCTAGTGGTTTGTCACCTCGGGGTGGGCTAAGGGTTCACACCGGGGAGCTGTTTTTT,.,TRBV12-5,.,TRBJ2-2
CASSLIPSPKNIQYF,TGTGCCAGCAGCTTAATCCCGTCCCCCAAAAACATTCAGTACTTC,.,TRBV7-3,once,TRBJ2-4
CASSPGQGWTEAFF,TGTGCCAGTAGTCCGGGACAGGGTTGGACTGAAGCTTTCTTT,TRBD1,TRBV19,.,TRBJ1-1
CASSVDDTGELFF,TGTGCCAGCAGCGTAGATGACACCGGGGAGCTGTTTTTT,.,TRBV9,.,TRBJ2-2
CASRPSAGGTRDTQYF,TGTGCCAGCAGACCCTCAGCGGGGGGGACGAGAGATACGCAGTATTTT,TRBD2,TRBV7-2,.,TRBJ2-3
CASQGSGEQYF,TGTGCCAGTCAGGGTAGCGGCGAGCAGTACTTC,.,TRBV9,.,TRBJ2-7
CASSEAVGTGGYGYTF,TGTGCCAGCAGTGAAGCAGTCGGGACAGGGGGCTATGGCTACACCTTC,TRBD1,TRBV6-1,.,TRBJ1-2
CATSRGRLAGAYEQYF,TGTGCCACCAGCAGAGGGAGACTAGCGGGAGCCTACGAGCAGTACTTC,TRBD2,TRBV15,.,TRBJ2-7
CASSFSWASGNTGELFF,TGTGCCAGCAGCTTCAGCTGGGCTAGCGGGAACACCGGGGAGCTGTTTTTT,TRBD2,TRBV5-4,.,TRBJ2-2
CASSVTRETQYF,TGTGCCAGCAGTGTAACCCGAGAGACCCAGTACTTC,.,TRBV2,.,TRBJ2-5
CASRVTSGNTGELFF,TGCGCCAGCAGGGTGACTAGCGGGAACACCGGGGAGCTGTTTTTT,TRBD2,TRBV10-2,.,TRBJ2-2
CASSRTGRLETQYF,TGTGCCAGCAGTCGGACAGGGCGCCTAGAGACCCAGTACTTC,TRBD1,TRBV6-5,.,TRBJ2-5
CASSLLSTDTQYF,TGTGCCAGCAGCTTACTCAGCACAGATACGCAGTATTTT,.,TRBV7-2,once,TRBJ2-3
CASSDVAGGLETQYF,TGTGCCAGCAGTGACGTGGCAGGGGGCTTGGAGACCCAGTACTTC,TRBD1,TRBV6-1,.,TRBJ2-5
CASSETAYEQYF,TGTGCCAGCAGTGAGACAGCGTACGAGCAGTACTTC,.,TRBV7-6,.,TRBJ2-7
CASSLAGTSGVKNIQYF,TGTGCCAGCAGCTTGGCCGGAACTAGCGGGGTCAAAAACATTCAGTACTTC,TRBD2,TRBV5-6,once,TRBJ2-4
CASSSGQGDYGYTF,TGCGCCAGCAGCTCGGGGCAGGGAGACTATGGCTACACCTTC,.,TRBV5-1,.,TRBJ1-2
CASSLDRGSGNTIYF,TGTGCCAGTAGTTTGGACAGGGGAAGTGGAAACACCATATATTTT,TRBD1,TRBV19,.,TRBJ1-3
CASNRDRYNEQFF,TGTGCCAGCAACCGGGACAGGTACAATGAGCAGTTCTTC,TRBD1,TRBV2,.,TRBJ2-1